A selection of T cell receptor beta chains follows, all from one sample in a study of cytomegalovirus exposure and HLA in healthy donors. Data came from immunoSEQ multiplex PCR; TCRdb stores just in-frame clones and leaves some out. The table records 130,000 or so clones, 75% of them present only once. Sequencing was performed on PBMCs. These receptors originate from a man aged 35-49 years in good health and CMV-seronegative. Both conserved end residues are part of each CDR3. The order of the fields is CDR3 protein, CDR3 DNA, J gene, clone size, V gene, D gene. D genes are given only for firm matches. Clone size is given for some rows only: seen once, a few or many times, or a class if the clone is expanded.

CASSHPEAGAQETQYF	TGTGCCAGCAGCCATCCCGAGGCGGGGGCCCAAGAGACCCAGTACTTC	TRBJ2-5	-	TRBV4-2	-
CASRGRSSGANVLTF	TGCGCCAGCAGGGGGAGAAGCTCTGGGGCCAACGTCCTGACTTTC	TRBJ2-6	few	TRBV10-2	-
CAWSVVINYEQYF	TGTGCCTGGAGCGTCGTTATTAACTACGAGCAGTACTTC	TRBJ2-7	-	TRBV30	-
CASNTVAPRTEAFF	TGTGCCAGCAACACAGTGGCCCCCCGGACTGAAGCTTTCTTT	TRBJ1-1	-	TRBV6-1	-
CASRQGINTGELFF	TGTGCCAGCAGACAGGGCATAAACACCGGGGAGCTGTTTTTT	TRBJ2-2	-	TRBV4-2	-
CASSVDGGHGYTF	TGTGCCAGCAGCGTAGACGGGGGGCATGGCTACACCTTC	TRBJ1-2	once	TRBV9	-
CASSSLGSTISSYEQYF	TGCGCCAGCAGCTCACTGGGGAGTACTATCAGCTCCTACGAGCAGTACTTC	TRBJ2-7	-	TRBV5-1	-
CSAGQLNTEAFF	TGCAGCGCCGGACAGCTGAACACTGAAGCTTTCTTT	TRBJ1-1	once	TRBV29-1	-
CASSKSFVGQAPNYGYTF	TGTGCCAGTAGTAAGTCTTTCGTTGGGCAGGCGCCTAACTATGGCTACACCTTC	TRBJ1-2	-	TRBV19	-
CASSPGVGAFF	TGTGCCAGCAGCCCGGGGGTAGGAGCTTTCTTT	TRBJ1-1	-	TRBV5-5	-
CASSLNRGGGETQYF	TGTGCCAGCAGTCTAAATCGGGGGGGAGGGGAGACCCAGTACTTC	TRBJ2-5	-	TRBV6-5	TRBD2
CASSLAGQGYEQYF	TGTGCCAGCAGCTTGGCCGGGCAGGGATACGAGCAGTACTTC	TRBJ2-7	-	TRBV5-6	-
CASSLVADSGNTIYF	TGTGCCAGCAGCTTAGTGGCAGACTCTGGAAACACCATATATTTT	TRBJ1-3	-	TRBV7-6	-
CATSLTGVDSYEQYF	TGTGCCACCAGCCTAACAGGGGTAGACTCCTACGAGCAGTACTTC	TRBJ2-7	-	TRBV15	TRBD1
CASSPDSISYNEQFF	TGTGCCAGCAGCCCCGACAGTATATCCTACAATGAGCAGTTCTTC	TRBJ2-1	-	TRBV7-2	-
CASSGGGSYEQYF	TGTGCCAGCAGTGGGGGCGGCTCCTACGAGCAGTACTTC	TRBJ2-7	-	TRBV2	-